This passage covers 16 T cell receptor beta chains from one sample sequenced in a study of T cells after yellow fever vaccination. TCRdb used MiXCR to reprocess the 5' RACE reads, holding one entry per CDR3 protein. The sample has around 340,000 distinct CDR3 sequences, around an eighth seen once. The sequencing here drew on CD4+ T cells sorted from PBMCs, taken 15 days after the yellow fever booster vaccination. Receptors originate from a man aged 18 to 30 who received the YFV17D yellow fever vaccine.

In its sample, this clonotype was seen a few times. The CDR3 loop is CASSRTGSGANVLTF. Here the CDR3 DNA reads TGTGCCAGCAGCCGTACCGGCTCTGGGGCCAACGTCCTGACTTTC. This chain joins TRBV5-5 and TRBJ2-6; D is unresolved. Deletions cut 4 bases from V and 0 bases from J, with 8 bases between. CDR1 is SGHKS and CDR2 is YYEKEE in the germline V gene (reference sequence). The CDR3 contains 15 residues.

This clonotype was seen a few times. This chain connects TRBV9 to TRBJ1-2; tentative D call: TRBD1 (5 bases). The germline V gene encodes CDR1 SGDLS and CDR2 YYNGEE. The CDR3 totals 14 residues. V lost 0 bases and J 5 bases, leaving 11 bases between the germline ends. The CDR3 bases are TGTGCCAGCAGCGTAGATCAGGGAAGGTATGGCTACACCTTC. Translated: CASSVDQGRYGYTF.

This chain links TRBV28 with TRBJ1-6; TRBD1 agrees at 8 bases. Looked up from germline, CDR1 is MDHEN and CDR2 is SYDVKM. The CDR3 is 14 amino acids. V shed 6 bases, J shed 10 bases, and the junction held 8 bases outside the gene matches. The CDR3 nucleotides are TGTGCCAGCAGAGGGACAGGTTCGAACTCACCCCTCCACTTT. It codes for CASRGTGSNSPLHF. Supplemented by reference TRBV28 and TRBJ1-6, the full variable domain reads DVKVTQSSRYLVKRTGEKVFLECVQDMDHENMFWYRQDPGLGLRLIYFSYDVKMKEKGDIPEGYSVSREKKERFSLILESASTNQTSMYLCASRGTGSNSPLHFGNGTRLTVT.

This sequence joins TRBV7-2 and TRBJ2-2; 12 nucleotides line up with TRBD2. J lost 6 bases, V lost 0 bases, and 8 bases had no gene match. The CDR3 runs 18 residues. CDR1 is SGHTA and CDR2 is FQGNSA in the germline V gene. The DNA of the CDR3 is TGTGCCAGCAGCTTAGCCGTACTAGCGGGGGGATCCTCCGGGGAGCTGTTTTTT. It codes for CASSLAVLAGGSSGELFF.

The genes are TRBV18 and TRBJ1-1, with D tentatively TRBD1 (6 bases). The ends were cut back, 3 bases at V and 5 bases at J, with 10 bases in the middle. Germline-derived CDR1 and CDR2 are KGHSH and LQKENI. The CDR3 is 13 amino acids. DNA for the CDR3: TGTGCCAGCTCACCGGGGGCCCGGACTGAAGCTTTCTTT. This sequence encodes CASSPGARTEAFF.

This clonotype was observed a handful of times. The chain has TRBV6-5 and TRBJ1-2, with D possibly being TRBD1 (5 bases). Trimming removed 4 bases at V and 7 bases at J, with 13 bases between. The CDR3 is made up of 13 amino acids. Looked up from germline, CDR1 is MNHEY and CDR2 is SVGAGI. CDR3 region: CASSSWGLAGYTF. CDR3 nucleotides: TGTGCCAGCAGTTCGTGGGGGTTGGCTGGCTACACCTTC.

This clonotype has a handful of counts. The chain employs TRBV18 and TRBJ1-1; the D is unclear. Per the germline V gene, CDR1 is KGHSH and CDR2 is LQKENI. The CDR3 contains 16 residues. V was pared by 2 bases and J by 0 bases, with 13 bases between. This CDR3 is CASSPRRGRMNTEAFF. The CDR3 DNA follows: TGTGCCAGCTCACCAAGACGAGGACGTATGAACACTGAAGCTTTCTTT. Combining the CDR3 with reference TRBV18 and TRBJ1-1 gives the whole variable domain NAGVMQNPRHLVRRRGQEARLRCSPMKGHSHVYWYRQLPEEGLKFMVYLQKENIIDESGMPKERFSAEFPKEGPSILRIQQVVRGDSAAYFCASSPRRGRMNTEAFFGQGTRLTVV.

This clonotype was seen ten or more times. The chain couples TRBV5-1 to TRBJ2-1; D remains unclear. V was cut by 0 bases and J by 10 bases, with 5 bases left in between. This CDR3 contains 11 residues. Germline V gene lookup returns CDR1 SGHRS and CDR2 YFSETQ. CDR3 bases: TGCGCCAGCAGCTTGGGCTACGAGCAGTTCTTC. This gives the protein CASSLGYEQFF.

V usage is TRBV10-2 and J usage is TRBJ2-5; 8 bases are shared with TRBD2. The CDR3 is 15 amino acids. The germline gives CDR1 WSHSY, CDR2 SAAADI. The V and J ends lost 8 bases and 5 bases, in that order; junction bases with no gene match: 13. CDR3 region: CASGRAGGGVETQYF. In DNA, the CDR3 is TGCGCCAGCGGGAGGGCGGGGGGCGGAGTGGAGACCCAGTACTTC.

The V gene is TRBV4-1, the J gene TRBJ1-6; D is unresolved. Germline CDR1 and CDR2: MGHRA and YSYEKL. The CDR3 length is 16 residues. Deletions cut 5 bases from V and 4 bases from J, with 15 bases between. The CDR3 loop is CASSYEMDMYNSPLHF. Written as DNA, the CDR3 is TGCGCCAGCAGCTACGAGATGGATATGTATAATTCACCCCTCCACTTT.

The V call is TRBV5-6, the J call TRBJ2-2; tentatively, D is TRBD1 (6 bases). The CDR3 extends over 15 amino acids. V lost 0 bases and J lost 3, with 9 bases in between. The germline CDR1 and CDR2 sequences are SGHDT and YYEEEE. CDR3 protein: CASSLVGAYTGELFF. The CDR3 region has the DNA TGTGCCAGCAGCTTGGTGGGGGCTTACACCGGGGAGCTGTTTTTT.

The V and J genes are TRBV7-2 and TRBJ2-5, with D maybe TRBD1 (6 bases). The CDR3 is made up of 13 amino acids. Per the germline V gene, CDR1 is SGHTA and CDR2 is FQGNSA. V was cut by 6 bases and J by 8 bases, with 16 bases left in between. This CDR3 is CASRSSGQTTQYF. In DNA, the CDR3 is TGTGCCAGCAGATCGTCGGGACAAACTACCCAGTACTTC. Combining the CDR3 with reference TRBV7-2 and TRBJ2-5 gives the whole variable domain GAGVSQSPSNKVTEKGKDVELRCDPISGHTALYWYRQSLGQGLEFLIYFQGNSAPDKSGLPSDRFSAERTGGSVSTLTIQRTQQEDSAVYLCASRSSGQTTQYFGPGTRLLVL.

The chain couples TRBV6-5 to TRBJ1-2; D is perhaps TRBD1 (5 bases). Germline V gene sequence: CDR1 MNHEY, CDR2 SVGAGI. This CDR3 comprises 15 residues. With 4 bases removed from V and 4 bases from J, the gap between germline ends came to 16 bases. The CDR3 loop is CASSSGQGWRYGYTF. The DNA of the CDR3 is TGTGCCAGCAGTTCCGGGCAGGGATGGCGCTATGGCTACACCTTC.

The chain employs TRBV20-1 and TRBJ2-5; possibly TRBD1 for D (6 bases). The germline gives CDR1 DFQATT, CDR2 SNEGSKA (reference sequence). The CDR3 is made up of 11 amino acids. The CDR3 region is CSLRGGETQYF. CDR3 nucleotide sequence: TGCAGCTTAAGAGGGGGAGAGACCCAGTACTTC.

This chain connects TRBV21-1 to TRBJ2-5; the table's D call, TRBD2, was not checked against the DNA. TRBV21-1 is assigned pseudogene status. The CDR3 length is 18 residues. This CDR3 is CASSKDSALGSEGETQYF. In DNA, the CDR3 is TGTGCCAGCAGCAAGGACTCCGCGTTAGGGTCTGAGGGAGAGACCCAGTACTTC.

The chain joins TRBV7-2 to TRBJ2-7; D is possibly TRBD2 (6 bases). This CDR3 contains 13 residues. Germline-derived CDR1 and CDR2 are SGHTA and FQGNSA. V was shortened by 6 bases and J by 4 bases, with 13 bases between the two germline ends. In DNA, the CDR3 is TGTGCCAGCAGGAGGAGTGCGGGGTACGAGCAGTACTTC. Protein product: CASRRSAGYEQYF.